The source of this T cell receptor beta chain is a study of Ad26.COV2.S vaccination and SARS-CoV-2 variants. Looking at the study overall: Donor was assigned to the Ad26.COV2.S arm of trial COV1001.

Assay used: immunoSEQ multiplex PCR; TCRdb lists only in-frame clones, some missing. The sample records a few hundred thousand clones, around nine tenths being singletons. Germline CDR1 is SNHLY and CDR2 is FYNNEI. The length of the CDR3 is 21 residues. V dropped 8 bases and J dropped 1; count of bases not matched to a gene: 28. Study-wide results and caveats: A substantial breadth of spike-specific CD8+ and CD4+ T cell responses after vaccination has been reported. Breadth measured for non-spike TCRs was similar across vaccine and placebo recipients.

As for this clone: Antigen: not known.

The treatment denotes: roughly 19 received Ad26.COV2.S at low or high dose, single or two shots; roughly five received placebo; per-sample allocation not given. Material that was analyzed had been drawn on day 63 after the first vaccine or placebo injection. The vaccine delivered Wuhan-strain SARS-CoV-2 spike through an Ad26 vector. This chain connects TRBV2 to TRBJ1-2, with TRBD1 matching 7 bases. The source of this sequence is a person between 18 and 60 years old who received the Ad26.COV2.S COVID-19 vaccine or a placebo. Sample: peripheral blood, taken in a trial of Ad26.COV2.S vaccine versus placebo. The CDR3 sequence is CASLGPSDDRDSFRFNYGYTF. The CDR3 DNA is TGTGCCAGCCTGGGGCCCTCAGACGACCGGGACAGCTTTCGCTTTAACTATGGCTACACCTTC.